This entry lists 26 T cell receptor beta chains sequenced from one sample in a study of regulatory and conventional T cells in RAG deficiency. Sequencing used immunoSEQ multiplex PCR; TCRdb keeps in-frame clones, though not all of them. The sample carries 30,000 to 40,000 clones, 70% to 90% recorded once. This same sample was also taken into another study, of regulatory T cells. That paper notes: The primer mix had 52 TRBV and 13 TRBJ primers.

Sequencing was done on a sample of CD8+ T cells sorted from blood. The receptors shown here come from a human donor in good health.

This sequence joins TRBV28 and TRBJ2-2; 9 nucleotides align to TRBD1. CDR1 and CDR2 (germline): MDHEN, SYDVKM. CDR3 size: 16 residues. The V gene end was trimmed by 4 bases and the J gene end by 0 bases; junction bases not matched to a gene: 3. The CDR3 loop is CASSSRQGANTGELFF. CDR3 sequence (DNA): TGTGCCAGCAGTTCACGACAGGGGGCGAACACCGGGGAGCTGTTTTTT.

The chain joins TRBV2 to TRBJ1-6, with D possibly matching TRBD1 (5 bases). Germline CDR1 and CDR2: SNHLY and FYNNEI. The CDR3 loop spans 13 amino acids. V lost 7 bases and J lost 9, with 13 bases in between. CDR3 bases: TGTGCCAGCACCCCGGGACCCAGTTCACCCCTCCACTTT. It yields the protein CASTPGPSSPLHF.

This clone has only one observation. This chain uses TRBV5-6 with TRBJ1-2; D possibly corresponds to TRBD1 (6 bases). The CDR3 totals 15 residues. The V end was cut by 4 bases, the J end by 4 bases, with 17 bases between. From germline, CDR1 is SGHDT and CDR2 YYEEEE. The CDR3 region is CASSLVLDRFYGYTF. The CDR3 nucleotides read TGTGCCAGCAGCCTAGTACTAGACAGGTTCTATGGCTACACCTTC.

This clone appeared once. The V and J genes are TRBV30 and TRBJ2-4; the match to TRBD2 covers 7 bases. CDR1 is GTSNPN, CDR2 SVGIG, per germline (reference sequence). Trimming cost V 0 bases and J 4 bases; bases outside gene matches: 12. This CDR3 is 17 amino acids long. DNA of the CDR3: TGTGCCTGGAGTGTCCCTTGGACCTGGGAGGGTAAAAACATTCAGTACTTC. As protein: CAWSVPWTWEGKNIQYF.

This clone is a singleton in its sample. CDR3 DNA sequence: TGTGCCAGCAGTTATACAGCGAACACCGGGGAGCTGTTTTTT. Protein product: CASSYTANTGELFF. The chain couples TRBV6-5 to TRBJ2-2, with no clear D. Trimming shortened V by 3 bases and J by 0 bases, and 5 bases separated the two germline ends. This CDR3 is 14 amino acids long. The germline CDR1 and CDR2 sequences are MNHEY and SVGAGI.

The chain couples TRBV5-4 to TRBJ2-7, with TRBD1 identical over 10 bases. This CDR3 has 16 residues. Per the germline V gene, CDR1 is SGHNT and CDR2 is YYREEE (reference sequence). The J segment lost 3 bases and the V segment lost 2 bases, leaving 8 bases of the junction unmatched. The CDR3 spells CASSLRQGAYSYEQYF. The CDR3 nucleotides are TGTGCCAGCAGCTTACGACAGGGGGCTTACAGCTACGAGCAGTACTTC. The whole variable domain, remainder taken from reference TRBV5-4 and TRBJ2-7, is ETGVTQSPTHLIKTRGQQVTLRCSSQSGHNTVSWYQQALGQGPQFIFQYYREEENGRGNFPPRFSGLQFPNYSSELNVNALELDDSALYLCASSLRQGAYSYEQYFGPGTRLTVT.

The J gene is TRBJ2-1, the V gene TRBV7-9; 10 nucleotides line up with TRBD2. The V gene's germline CDR1 is SEHNR and CDR2 FQNEAQ (reference sequence). Trimming took 5 bases from V and 8 from J; bases not matched to a gene: 6. The CDR3 extends over 14 amino acids. The CDR3 bases are TGTGCCAGCAGCATGCTAGCGGGAGACGATGAGCAGTTCTTC. It is translated as CASSMLAGDDEQFF. Variable domain in full (rest from reference TRBV7-9 and TRBJ2-1): DTGVSQNPRHKITKRGQNVTFRCDPISEHNRLYWYRQTLGQGPEFLTYFQNEAQLEKSRLLSDRFSAERPKGSFSTLEIQRTEQGDSAMYLCASSMLAGDDEQFFGPGTRLTVL.

V and J are TRBV29-1 and TRBJ2-7, with D maybe TRBD1 (5 bases). CDR1 SQVTM and CDR2 ANQGSEA come from the germline V gene. V lost 1 base to trimming and J lost 2 bases, with 12 bases between them. The length of the CDR3 is 14 residues. The CDR3 DNA reads as TGCAGCGTTGAAGGGCCAGGGTCGGCCTACGAGCAGTACTTC. Protein product: CSVEGPGSAYEQYF.

V usage is TRBV30 and J usage is TRBJ1-2; unclear D gene. The CDR3 consists of 11 residues. Germline V gene data show CDR1 as GTSNPN and CDR2 as SVGIG (reference sequence). The V end lost 1 base, the J end lost 5 bases, and 5 bases lay between the germline ends. Written as DNA, the CDR3 is TGTGCCTGGAGTGAACAGTATGGCTACACCTTC. It yields the protein CAWSEQYGYTF. Drawing the rest from reference TRBV30 and TRBJ1-2, the complete variable domain is SQTIHQWPATLVQPVGSPLSLECTVEGTSNPNLYWYRQAAGRGLQLLFYSVGIGQISSEVPQNLSASRPQDRQFILSSKKLLLSDSGFYLCAWSEQYGYTFGSGTRLTVV.

Only one count was recorded for this clone. The chain is built from TRBV18 and TRBJ1-1; D is uncertain. This CDR3 spans 14 amino acids. Germline CDR1 KGHSH, CDR2 LQKENI. The V gene lost 6 bases and the J gene lost 13 bases, with 24 bases spanning the gap. CDR3: CASSPNADLTLGFF. The CDR3 DNA reads TGTGCCAGCTCCCCAAACGCTGATCTAACTTTGGGTTTCTTT. Supplemented by reference TRBV18 and TRBJ1-1, the full variable domain reads NAGVMQNPRHLVRRRGQEARLRCSPMKGHSHVYWYRQLPEEGLKFMVYLQKENIIDESGMPKERFSAEFPKEGPSILRIQQVVRGDSAAYFCASSPNADLTLGFFGQGTRLTVV.

The CDR3 DNA follows: TGTGCCAGCAGCGCCGGACCTCAGGGGAACGTCTACGAGCAGTACTTC. This codes for CASSAGPQGNVYEQYF. The genes are TRBV5-4 and TRBJ2-7; D may be TRBD1 (6 bases). This CDR3 comprises 16 residues. Germline V lookup: CDR1 SGHNT, CDR2 YYREEE (reference sequence). V was shortened by 4 bases and J by 3 bases, with 20 bases between the two germline ends.

The rearrangement uses TRBV27 and TRBJ2-7; D is uncertain. The germline gives CDR1 MNHEY, CDR2 SMNVEV (reference sequence). The V end lost 0 bases, the J end lost 2 bases, and 5 bases lay between the germline ends. The CDR3 covers 13 residues. DNA for the CDR3: TGTGCCAGCAGTTTATCTCGAACCTACGAGCAGTACTTC. Protein product: CASSLSRTYEQYF.

The chain employs TRBV19 and TRBJ2-7; a possible D gene is TRBD1 (5 bases). With 1 base removed from V and 2 bases from J, the gap between germline ends came to 9 bases. The germline CDR1 and CDR2 sequences are LNHDA and SQIVND (reference sequence). The CDR3 covers 14 residues. The CDR3 loop is CASSIAAGTYEQYF. CDR3 bases: TGTGCCAGTAGTATAGCCGCAGGGACCTACGAGCAGTACTTC.

On this clone itself: The same CDR3 also results from other DNA sequences found in this sample. J is TRBJ1-1 and V is TRBV5-6, with D uncertain. Germline V gives CDR1 SGHDT, CDR2 YYEEEE. The CDR3 spans 12 residues. V lost 2 bases and J lost 2, with 4 bases in between. CDR3 residues: CASSFGNTEAFF. The CDR3 bases are TGTGCCAGCAGCTTTGGTAACACTGAAGCTTTCTTT.

The chain couples TRBV6-1 to TRBJ2-7; D possibly corresponds to TRBD2 (6 bases). The CDR3 contains 15 residues. The V gene's germline CDR1 is MNHNS and CDR2 SASEGT. V was pared by 6 bases and J by 0 bases, with 15 bases between. The CDR3 loop is CASSPSGLSSYEQYF. CDR3 DNA sequence: TGTGCCAGCAGCCCAAGCGGGTTGAGCTCCTACGAGCAGTACTTC.

This rearrangement joins TRBV19 to TRBJ1-1; the D is unclear. Deletions cut 3 bases from V and 4 bases from J, with 18 bases between. CDR3 length: 16 residues. Per the germline V gene, CDR1 is LNHDA and CDR2 is SQIVND (reference sequence). CDR3 residues: CASSMGDLGSSTEAFF. CDR3 bases: TGTGCCAGTAGTATGGGAGATTTGGGATCCAGCACTGAAGCTTTCTTT.

This sequence joins TRBV19 and TRBJ2-1; TRBD1 might be the D (5 bases). The V and J ends lost 7 bases and 9 bases respectively, with 22 bases between them. Germline CDR1 is LNHDA and CDR2 is SQIVND (reference sequence). The CDR3 spans 15 residues. DNA for the CDR3: TGTGCCAGTAAGGGCCAGGGATCGGCAATCGGTGAGCAGTTCTTC. This gives the protein CASKGQGSAIGEQFF.

The V and J genes are TRBV5-6 and TRBJ1-2; a weak D match, TRBD1 (5 bases). CDR1 SGHDT and CDR2 YYEEEE come from the germline V gene. V lost 3 bases and J lost 1, with 16 bases in between. This CDR3 is built from 16 residues. This CDR3 reads CASSWSGTAINYGYTF. The CDR3 DNA sequence: TGTGCCAGCAGCTGGTCGGGGACCGCAATTAACTATGGCTACACCTTC.

The chain carries TRBV19 and TRBJ1-1; TRBD1 is a possible D gene (5 bases). Per the germline V gene, CDR1 is LNHDA and CDR2 is SQIVND (reference sequence). Trimming took 3 bases from V and 2 from J, leaving 16 bases between them. CDR3 length: 16 residues. Here the CDR3 reads CASSITHIDSNTEAFF. Written as DNA, the CDR3 is TGTGCCAGTAGTATCACACATATCGACAGTAACACTGAAGCTTTCTTT.

The chain combines TRBV28 with TRBJ1-2; D gene uncertain. V was pared by 8 bases and J by 4 bases, with 11 bases between. The CDR3 length is 12 residues. The germline V gene encodes CDR1 MDHEN and CDR2 SYDVKM. The CDR3 coding sequence is TGTGCCAGCGGGTCGGTATCCTATGGCTACACCTTC. Translated: CASGSVSYGYTF.

The chain joins TRBV7-3 to TRBJ2-7, with unresolved D. V was shortened by 6 bases and J by 2 bases, with 2 bases between the two germline ends. CDR3 length equals 10 residues. The V gene's germline CDR1 is SGHTA and CDR2 FQGTGA. The CDR3 DNA sequence: TGTGCCAGCAGGACCTACGAGCAGTACTTC. Amino acids: CASRTYEQYF.

Comments on this clone: The sample holds other DNA sequences that translate to the same CDR3. This chain links TRBV6-1 with TRBJ1-1; 7 nucleotides line up with TRBD1. Germline lookup yields CDR1 MNHNS and CDR2 SASEGT. The CDR3 covers 17 residues. With V trimmed by 4 bases and J by 0 bases, 11 bases remained unmatched. CDR3 DNA sequence: TGTGCCAGCAGTGTGGGGCCGGGACAGTTGATGAACACTGAAGCTTTCTTT. Residues: CASSVGPGQLMNTEAFF.

V gene TRBV5-1 combines with J gene TRBJ1-1; D not certain. The V end was cut by 3 bases, the J end by 8 bases, with 14 bases between. Germline CDR1 reads SGHRS; CDR2 reads YFSETQ. The CDR3 consists of 13 residues. CDR3 region: CASSSTNGGEAFF. CDR3 sequence (DNA): TGCGCCAGCAGCTCTACAAATGGAGGAGAAGCTTTCTTT.

The CDR3 sequence is CASSREGSLNSYEQYF. The CDR3 nucleotides read TGTGCCAGCAGCCGGGAGGGTTCTTTAAATTCCTACGAGCAGTACTTC. V is TRBV7-3 and J is TRBJ2-7; 8 bases fit TRBD2. Germline V gene sequence: CDR1 SGHTA, CDR2 FQGTGA. The V and J ends lost 5 bases and 1 base, in that order; junction bases with no gene match: 10. CDR3 length equals 16 residues.

The gene calls are TRBV5-1 and TRBJ2-7; the D call may be TRBD1 or TRBD2 (6 bases each). The CDR3 is 15 residues long. Trimming cost V 6 bases and J 7 bases, with 23 bases left between them. The germline V gene encodes CDR1 SGHRS and CDR2 YFSETQ. In DNA, the CDR3 is TGCGCCAGCACTATGACAGGTCCCACGGCGGGGGAGCAGTACTTC. It yields the protein CASTMTGPTAGEQYF.

The V call is TRBV7-3, the J call TRBJ2-1; 11 nucleotides match TRBD1. Germline loops: CDR1 SGHTA, CDR2 FQGTGA. The J segment lost 6 bases and the V segment lost 4 bases, leaving 8 bases of the junction unmatched. The CDR3 is made up of 16 amino acids. The CDR3 nucleotides are TGTGCCAGCAGCTCCTCAACCGGGACAGGGGGCAATGAGCAGTTCTTC. It codes for CASSSSTGTGGNEQFF.